The 8 T cell receptor beta chains listed next were all sequenced from one sample in a study of shared clonotypes between healthy human individuals (dated by TCRdb to 2018 to 2021). Library generation was performed with the immunoSEQ multiplex PCR assay. Held by TCRdb, this immuneACCESS table contains in-frame sequences only and omits some clones. Under half of the omission traces to an unresolved V gene where checked; the cause of the rest is unknown. The sample table lists roughly 810,000 clones, 90% to 98% of them with a count of one. The top ten clonotypes cover less than 0.25% of the sample. CD8 naive samples were CD45RO-negative cells positively selected for CCR7, giving a CD45RA+CCR7+ population that excluded TemRA cells. The sample taken for sequencing was naive CD8+ T cells sorted from blood. The cell subset or site tag for this specimen amounts to: CD45RA+CCR7+. These receptors came from a man under 40 in good health.

The chain couples TRBV6-1 to TRBJ2-1; 7 bases match TRBD2. The CDR3 has 12 residues. The germline V gene encodes CDR1 MNHNS and CDR2 SASEGT. CDR3 loop: CAASGAYNEQFF. In DNA form, the CDR3 reads TGTGCGGCTAGCGGAGCCTACAATGAGCAGTTCTTC.

The chain has TRBV6-1 and TRBJ2-7, with 7 bases aligning to TRBD2. Germline CDR1 MNHNS, CDR2 SASEGT. This CDR3 region has 17 residues. V gave up 1 base and J gave up 4 bases; unmatched junction bases: 13. The DNA of the CDR3 is TGTGCCAGCAGTGAAGACGGTGGCGGGAGAGCTGGGTACGAGCAGTACTTC. As protein: CASSEDGGGRAGYEQYF.

The rearrangement links TRBV11-3 to TRBJ2-1, with 10 bases aligning to TRBD1. The CDR3 loop spans 16 amino acids. Germline CDR1 is SGHNT and CDR2 is YENEEA. V lost 4 bases to trimming and J lost 2 bases; unmatched junction nucleotides: 5. DNA of the CDR3: TGTGCCAGCAGCTCAGGGACAGGGGCTCCCTACAATGAGCAGTTCTTC. Amino acids: CASSSGTGAPYNEQFF.

This clone was recorded once. The rearrangement uses TRBV18 and TRBJ2-7; TRBD1 aligns across 9 bases. Unmatched junction bases numbered 6, after V lost 5 bases and J lost 4 bases. CDR3 length: 14 amino acids. CDR1 is KGHSH and CDR2 is LQKENI in the germline V gene. The CDR3 protein is CASSDRGYMYEQYF. The CDR3 DNA reads TGTGCCAGCTCAGACAGGGGGTATATGTACGAGCAGTACTTC.

In DNA, the CDR3 is TGTGCCAGCAGCTGGGGGGCGGCGGGAGGGTTAAGGGAGACCCAGTACTTC. Protein sequence: CASSWGAAGGLRETQYF. J is TRBJ2-5 and V is TRBV7-2, with 9 bases identical to TRBD2. Per the germline V gene, CDR1 is SGHTA and CDR2 is FQGNSA. The CDR3 sequence is 17 residues long. The junction had 14 bases not matched to a gene; V was cut back by 4 bases and J by 5 bases. The variable domain in full, completed from reference TRBV7-2 and TRBJ2-5, reads GAGVSQSPSNKVTEKGKDVELRCDPISGHTALYWYRQSLGQGLEFLIYFQGNSAPDKSGLPSDRFSAERTGGSVSTLTIQRTQQEDSAVYLCASSWGAAGGLRETQYFGPGTRLLVL.

The chain combines TRBV10-3 with TRBJ2-1; D might be TRBD1 or TRBD2, each matching 6 bases. Trimming pared 4 bases from V and 3 bases from J, leaving 10 bases between. The germline CDR1 and CDR2 sequences are ENHRY and SYGVKD. The CDR3 contains 14 residues. The CDR3, as DNA: TGTGCCATCAGTGGTGGGGGGCTCTACAATGAGCAGTTCTTC. This codes for CAISGGGLYNEQFF.

The rearrangement joins TRBV6-5 to TRBJ1-5; D is uncertain. Trimming took off 5 bases at V and 0 bases at J, with 8 bases between the two ends. Germline lookup yields CDR1 MNHEY and CDR2 SVGAGI. This CDR3 contains 14 residues. The CDR3 spells CASSATNSNQPQHF. CDR3 DNA: TGTGCCAGCAGTGCGACAAATAGCAATCAGCCCCAGCATTTT.

This rearrangement joins TRBV2 to TRBJ1-1; no firm D call. Trimming removed 7 bases at V and 6 bases at J, with 15 bases between. CDR3 length equals 13 residues. Germline CDR1 reads SNHLY; CDR2 reads FYNNEI. CDR3 bases: TGTGCCAGCATGCCCGAGTGGGTCGCTGAAGCTTTCTTT. As protein: CASMPEWVAEAFF.